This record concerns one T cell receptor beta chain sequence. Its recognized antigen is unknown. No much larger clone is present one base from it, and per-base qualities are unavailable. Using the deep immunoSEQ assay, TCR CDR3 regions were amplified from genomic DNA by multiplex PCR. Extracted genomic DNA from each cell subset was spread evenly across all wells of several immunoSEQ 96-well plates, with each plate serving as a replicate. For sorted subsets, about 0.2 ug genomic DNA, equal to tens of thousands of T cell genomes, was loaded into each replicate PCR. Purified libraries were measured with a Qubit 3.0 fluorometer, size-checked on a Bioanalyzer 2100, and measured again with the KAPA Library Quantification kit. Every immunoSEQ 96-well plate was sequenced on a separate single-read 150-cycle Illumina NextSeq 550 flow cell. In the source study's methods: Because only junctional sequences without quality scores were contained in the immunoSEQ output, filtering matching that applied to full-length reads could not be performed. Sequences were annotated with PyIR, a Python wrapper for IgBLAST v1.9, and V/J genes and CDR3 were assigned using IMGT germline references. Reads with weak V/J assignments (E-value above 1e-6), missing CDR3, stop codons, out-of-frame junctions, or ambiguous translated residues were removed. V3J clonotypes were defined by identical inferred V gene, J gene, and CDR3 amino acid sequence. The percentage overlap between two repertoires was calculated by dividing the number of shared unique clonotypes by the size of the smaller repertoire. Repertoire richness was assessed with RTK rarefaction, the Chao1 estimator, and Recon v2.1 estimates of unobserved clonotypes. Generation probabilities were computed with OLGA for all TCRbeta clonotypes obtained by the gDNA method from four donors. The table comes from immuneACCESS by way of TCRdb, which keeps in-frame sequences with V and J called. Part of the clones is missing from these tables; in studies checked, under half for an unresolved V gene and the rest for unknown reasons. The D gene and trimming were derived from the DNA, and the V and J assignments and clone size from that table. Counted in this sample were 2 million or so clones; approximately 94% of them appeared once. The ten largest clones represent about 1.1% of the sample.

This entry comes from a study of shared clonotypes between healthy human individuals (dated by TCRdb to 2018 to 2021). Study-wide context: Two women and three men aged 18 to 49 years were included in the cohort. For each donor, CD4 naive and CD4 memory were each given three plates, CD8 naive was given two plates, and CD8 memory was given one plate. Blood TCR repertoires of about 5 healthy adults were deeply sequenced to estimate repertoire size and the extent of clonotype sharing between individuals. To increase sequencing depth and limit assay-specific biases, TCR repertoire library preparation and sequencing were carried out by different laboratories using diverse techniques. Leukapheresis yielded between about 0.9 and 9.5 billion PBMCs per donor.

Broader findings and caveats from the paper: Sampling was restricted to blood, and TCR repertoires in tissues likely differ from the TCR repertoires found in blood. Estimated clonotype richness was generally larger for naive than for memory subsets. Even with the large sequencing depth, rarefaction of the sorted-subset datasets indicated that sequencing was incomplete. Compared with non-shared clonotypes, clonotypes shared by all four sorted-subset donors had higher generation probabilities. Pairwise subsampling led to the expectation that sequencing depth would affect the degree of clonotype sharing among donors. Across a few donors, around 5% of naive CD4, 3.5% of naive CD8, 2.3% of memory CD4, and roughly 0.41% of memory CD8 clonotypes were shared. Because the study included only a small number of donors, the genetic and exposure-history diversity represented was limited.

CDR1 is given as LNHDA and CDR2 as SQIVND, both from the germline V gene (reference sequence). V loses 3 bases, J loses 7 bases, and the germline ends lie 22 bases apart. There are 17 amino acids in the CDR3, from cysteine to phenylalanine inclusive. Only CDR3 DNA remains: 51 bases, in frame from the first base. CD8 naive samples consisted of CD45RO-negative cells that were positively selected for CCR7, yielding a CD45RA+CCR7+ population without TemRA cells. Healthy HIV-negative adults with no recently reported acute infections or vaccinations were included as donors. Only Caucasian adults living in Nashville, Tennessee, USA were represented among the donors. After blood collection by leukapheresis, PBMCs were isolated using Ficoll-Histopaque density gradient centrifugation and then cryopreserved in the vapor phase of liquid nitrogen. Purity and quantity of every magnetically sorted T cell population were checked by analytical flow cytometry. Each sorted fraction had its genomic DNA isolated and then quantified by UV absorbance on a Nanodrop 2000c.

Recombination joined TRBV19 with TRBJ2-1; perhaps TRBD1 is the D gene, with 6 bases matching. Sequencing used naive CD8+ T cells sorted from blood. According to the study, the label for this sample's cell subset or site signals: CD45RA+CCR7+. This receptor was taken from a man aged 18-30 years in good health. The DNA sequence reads TGTGCCAGTAGTATTCTACAGGGTCGGGGTTTAAGTAATGAGCAGTTCTTC. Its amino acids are CASSILQGRGLSNEQFF.